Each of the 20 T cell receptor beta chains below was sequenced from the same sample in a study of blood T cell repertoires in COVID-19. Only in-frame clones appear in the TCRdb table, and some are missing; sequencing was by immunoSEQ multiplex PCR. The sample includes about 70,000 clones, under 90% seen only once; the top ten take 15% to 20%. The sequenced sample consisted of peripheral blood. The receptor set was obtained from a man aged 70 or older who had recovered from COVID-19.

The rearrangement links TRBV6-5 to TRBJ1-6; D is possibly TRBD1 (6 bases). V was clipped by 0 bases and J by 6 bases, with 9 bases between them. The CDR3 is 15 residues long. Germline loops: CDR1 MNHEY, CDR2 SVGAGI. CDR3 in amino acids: CASSYSGQLNSPLHF. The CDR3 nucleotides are TGTGCCAGCAGTTACTCGGGACAACTTAATTCACCCCTCCACTTT.

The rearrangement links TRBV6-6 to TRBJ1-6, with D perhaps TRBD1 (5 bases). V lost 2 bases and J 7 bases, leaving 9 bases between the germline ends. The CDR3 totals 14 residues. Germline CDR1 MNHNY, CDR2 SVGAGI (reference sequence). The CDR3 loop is CASSYRGWNSPLHF. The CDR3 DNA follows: TGTGCCAGCAGTTACAGGGGATGGAATTCACCCCTCCACTTT.

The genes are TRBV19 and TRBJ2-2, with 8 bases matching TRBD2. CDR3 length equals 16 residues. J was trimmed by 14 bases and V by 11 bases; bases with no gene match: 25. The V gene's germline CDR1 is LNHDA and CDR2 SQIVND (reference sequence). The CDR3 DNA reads TGTGCCGTAGGGACTGGGAGCAGGATAGCGGGAATACCACTGTTTTTT. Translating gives CAVGTGSRIAGIPLFF.

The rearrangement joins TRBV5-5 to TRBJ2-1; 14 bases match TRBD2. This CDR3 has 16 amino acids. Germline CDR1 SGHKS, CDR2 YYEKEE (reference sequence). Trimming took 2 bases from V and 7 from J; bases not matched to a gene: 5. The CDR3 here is CASSFLTSGRANEQFF. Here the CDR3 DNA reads TGTGCCAGCAGCTTTTTGACTAGCGGGAGGGCGAATGAGCAGTTCTTC.

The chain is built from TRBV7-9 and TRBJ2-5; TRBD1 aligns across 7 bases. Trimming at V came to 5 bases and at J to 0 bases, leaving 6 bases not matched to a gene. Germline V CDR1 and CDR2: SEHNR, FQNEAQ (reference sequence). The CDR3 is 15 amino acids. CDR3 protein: CASSPSGQDQETQYF. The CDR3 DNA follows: TGTGCCAGCAGCCCCAGTGGACAGGACCAAGAGACCCAGTACTTC.

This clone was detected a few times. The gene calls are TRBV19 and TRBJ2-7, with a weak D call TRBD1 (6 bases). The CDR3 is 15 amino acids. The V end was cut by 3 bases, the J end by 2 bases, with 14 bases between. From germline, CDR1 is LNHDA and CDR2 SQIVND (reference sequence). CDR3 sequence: CASSIRPGDPYEQYF. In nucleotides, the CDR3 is TGTGCCAGTAGTATTCGGCCAGGGGATCCCTACGAGCAGTACTTC.

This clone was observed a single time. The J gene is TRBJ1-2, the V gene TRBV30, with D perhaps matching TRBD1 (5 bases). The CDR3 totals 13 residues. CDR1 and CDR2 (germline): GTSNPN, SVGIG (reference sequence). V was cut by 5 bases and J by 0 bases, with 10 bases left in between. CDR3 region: CAWGRQSNYGYTF. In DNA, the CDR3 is TGTGCCTGGGGAAGACAGTCTAACTATGGCTACACCTTC.

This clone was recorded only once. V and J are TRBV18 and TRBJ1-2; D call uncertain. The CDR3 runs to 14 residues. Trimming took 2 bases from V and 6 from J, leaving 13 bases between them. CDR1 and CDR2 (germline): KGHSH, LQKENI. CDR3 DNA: TGTGCCAGCTCACCAGGAGCCGGGGAGAATGGCTACACCTTC. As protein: CASSPGAGENGYTF.

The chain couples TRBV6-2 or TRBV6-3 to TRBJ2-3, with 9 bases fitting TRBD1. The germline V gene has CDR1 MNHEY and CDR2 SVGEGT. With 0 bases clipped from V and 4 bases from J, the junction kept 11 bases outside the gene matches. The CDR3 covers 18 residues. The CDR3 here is CASSYSTFGTGSPDTQYF. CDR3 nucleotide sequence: TGTGCCAGCAGTTACTCGACATTTGGGACAGGGTCCCCAGATACGCAGTATTTT.

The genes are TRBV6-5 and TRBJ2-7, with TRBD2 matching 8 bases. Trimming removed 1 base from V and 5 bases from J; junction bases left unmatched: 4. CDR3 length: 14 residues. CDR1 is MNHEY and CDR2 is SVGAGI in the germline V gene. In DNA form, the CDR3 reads TGTGCCAGCAGTTACTTGAGCGGGAGCCACGAGCAGTACTTC. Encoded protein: CASSYLSGSHEQYF.

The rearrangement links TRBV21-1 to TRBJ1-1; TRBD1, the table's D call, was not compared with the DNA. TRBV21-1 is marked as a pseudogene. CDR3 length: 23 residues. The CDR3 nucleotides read TGTGCCAGGTTAAAGGGGGGGGAGGAAGCTTCAAGACAGGGGATTCCGAAGGGCACTGAAGCTTTCTTT. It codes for CARLKGGEEASRQGIPKGTEAFF.

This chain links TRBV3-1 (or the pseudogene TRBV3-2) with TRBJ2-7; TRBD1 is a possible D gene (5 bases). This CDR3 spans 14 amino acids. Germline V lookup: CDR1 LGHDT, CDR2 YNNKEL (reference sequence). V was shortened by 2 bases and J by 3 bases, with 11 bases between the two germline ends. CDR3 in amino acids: CASSQIGHLYEQYF. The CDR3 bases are TGTGCCAGCAGCCAAATAGGACACCTCTACGAGCAGTACTTC.

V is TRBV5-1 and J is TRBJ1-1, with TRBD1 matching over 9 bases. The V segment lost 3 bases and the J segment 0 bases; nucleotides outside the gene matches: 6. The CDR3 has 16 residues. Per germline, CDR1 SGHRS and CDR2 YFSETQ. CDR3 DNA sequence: TGCGCCAGCAGCTCCGGGACAGGGACCATGAACACTGAAGCTTTCTTT. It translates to CASSSGTGTMNTEAFF.

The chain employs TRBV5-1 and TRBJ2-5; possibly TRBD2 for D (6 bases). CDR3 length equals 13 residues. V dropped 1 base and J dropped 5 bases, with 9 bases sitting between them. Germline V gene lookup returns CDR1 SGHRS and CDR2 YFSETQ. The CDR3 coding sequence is TGCGCCAGCAGCTTGTCCGGGAGCGAGACCCAGTACTTC. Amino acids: CASSLSGSETQYF.

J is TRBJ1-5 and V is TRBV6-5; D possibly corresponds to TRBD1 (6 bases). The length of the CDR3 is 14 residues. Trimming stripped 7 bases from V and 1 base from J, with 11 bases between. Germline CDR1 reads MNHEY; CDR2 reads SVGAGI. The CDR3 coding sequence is TGTGCCAGCATGCCGGGACACAGCAATCAGCCCCAGCATTTT. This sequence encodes CASMPGHSNQPQHF.

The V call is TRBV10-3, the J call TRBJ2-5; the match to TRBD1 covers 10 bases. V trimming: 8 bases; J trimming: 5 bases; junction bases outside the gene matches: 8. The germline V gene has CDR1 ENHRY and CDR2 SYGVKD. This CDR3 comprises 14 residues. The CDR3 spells CAIGDRGRGETQYF. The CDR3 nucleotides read TGTGCCATCGGCGACAGGGGGCGAGGCGAGACCCAGTACTTC.

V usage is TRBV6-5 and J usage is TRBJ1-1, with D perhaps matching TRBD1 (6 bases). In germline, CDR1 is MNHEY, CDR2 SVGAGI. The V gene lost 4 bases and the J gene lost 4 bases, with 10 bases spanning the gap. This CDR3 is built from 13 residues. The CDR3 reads CASSSGVGTEAFF. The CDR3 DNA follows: TGTGCCAGCAGTTCAGGGGTGGGCACTGAAGCTTTCTTT.

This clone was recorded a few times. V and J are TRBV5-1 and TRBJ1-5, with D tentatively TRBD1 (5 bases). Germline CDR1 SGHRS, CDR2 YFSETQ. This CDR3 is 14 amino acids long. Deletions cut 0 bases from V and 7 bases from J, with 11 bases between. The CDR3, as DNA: TGCGCCAGCAGCTTGGACAGGTCAGGCCAGCCCCAGCATTTT. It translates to CASSLDRSGQPQHF.

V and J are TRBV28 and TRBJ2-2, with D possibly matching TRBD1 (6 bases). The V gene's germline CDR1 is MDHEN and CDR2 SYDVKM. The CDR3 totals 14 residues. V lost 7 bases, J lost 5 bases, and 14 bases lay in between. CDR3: CASNMGAYTGELFF. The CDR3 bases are TGTGCCAGCAATATGGGGGCATATACCGGGGAGCTGTTTTTT.

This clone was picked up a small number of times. CDR3 in amino acids: CASSSNPNTEAFF. For the CDR3, the DNA is TGTGCCAGCAGCTCTAACCCGAACACTGAAGCTTTCTTT. This chain links TRBV7-2 with TRBJ1-1; D is uncertain. The CDR3 loop spans 13 amino acids. Trimming cost V 4 bases and J 1 base, with 7 bases left between them. The germline gives CDR1 SGHTA, CDR2 FQGNSA.